The clone carrying this TCR beta chain was picked up one time. No antigen is known for it. The time point denotes: newly diagnosed, previously untreated cHL patient sample. CD8+ T cells were isolated from thawed PBMCs by magnetic negative selection. PBMCs representing newly diagnosed, untreated classical Hodgkin lymphoma functioned as the comparison. The sample comes from a study of PD-1 blockade in classical Hodgkin lymphoma. Findings and limits, study-wide: When set against healthy donors, newly diagnosed patients were reported to show lower baseline TCR diversity. The repertoire differences lack a defined cause, possibly disease activity or prior therapy.

Generated by immunoSEQ multiplex PCR, the TCRdb table keeps only in-frame clones and is missing some. The table shows about 21,000 clones, with approximately 87% occurring only once. The sample consisted of CD8+ T cells from blood. The clonotype originates from a human donor with classical Hodgkin lymphoma.

The CDR3 nucleotides read TGTGCCAGCAGTTACTCCCCTGGGAGGGCCCAAGAGACCCAGTACTTC. This codes for CASSYSPGRAQETQYF. The gene calls are TRBV6-5 and TRBJ2-5; 7 bases map to TRBD2. The CDR3 extends over 16 amino acids. Germline CDR1 is MNHEY and CDR2 is SVGAGI. The trim removed 0 bases at V and 1 base at J, leaving 5 bases unmatched.